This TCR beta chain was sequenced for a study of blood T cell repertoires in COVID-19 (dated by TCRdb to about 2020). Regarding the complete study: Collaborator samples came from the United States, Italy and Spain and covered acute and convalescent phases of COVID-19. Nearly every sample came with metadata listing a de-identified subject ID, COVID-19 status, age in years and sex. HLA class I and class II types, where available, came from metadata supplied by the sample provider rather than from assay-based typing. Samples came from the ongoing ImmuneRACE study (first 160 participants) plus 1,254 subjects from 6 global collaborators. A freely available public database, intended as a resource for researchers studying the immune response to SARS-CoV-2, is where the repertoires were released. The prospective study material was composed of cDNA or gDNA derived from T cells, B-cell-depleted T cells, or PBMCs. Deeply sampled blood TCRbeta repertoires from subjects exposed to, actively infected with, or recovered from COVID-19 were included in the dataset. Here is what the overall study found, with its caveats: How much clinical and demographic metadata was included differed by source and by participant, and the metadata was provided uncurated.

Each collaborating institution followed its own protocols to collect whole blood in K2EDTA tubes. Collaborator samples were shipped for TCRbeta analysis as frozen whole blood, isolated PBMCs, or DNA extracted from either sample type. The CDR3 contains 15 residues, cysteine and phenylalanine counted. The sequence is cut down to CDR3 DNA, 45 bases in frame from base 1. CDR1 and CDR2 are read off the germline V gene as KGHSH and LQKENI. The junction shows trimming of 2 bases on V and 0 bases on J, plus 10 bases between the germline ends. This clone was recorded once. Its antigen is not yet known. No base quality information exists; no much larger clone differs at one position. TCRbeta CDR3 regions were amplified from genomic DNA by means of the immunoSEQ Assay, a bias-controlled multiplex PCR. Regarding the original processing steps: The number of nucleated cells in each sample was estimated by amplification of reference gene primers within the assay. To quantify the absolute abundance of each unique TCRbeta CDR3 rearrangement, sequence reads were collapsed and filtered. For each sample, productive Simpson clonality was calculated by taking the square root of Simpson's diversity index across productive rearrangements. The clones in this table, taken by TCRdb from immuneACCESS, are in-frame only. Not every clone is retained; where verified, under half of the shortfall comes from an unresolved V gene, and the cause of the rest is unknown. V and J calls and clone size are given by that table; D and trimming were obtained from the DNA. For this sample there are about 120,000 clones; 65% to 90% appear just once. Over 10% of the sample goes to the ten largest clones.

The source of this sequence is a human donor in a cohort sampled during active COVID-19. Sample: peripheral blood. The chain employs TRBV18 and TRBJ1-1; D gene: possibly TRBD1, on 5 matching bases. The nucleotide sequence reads TGTGCCAGCTCACCAGGGGCTGAAATGAACACTGAAGCTTTCTTT. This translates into CASSPGAEMNTEAFF.